The rows below give T cell receptor beta chains drawn from one sample of a study of blood T cell repertoires in COVID-19. Profiled with immunoSEQ multiplex PCR; TCRdb holds only in-frame clones, not every one. The sample shows about 230,000 clones, 81% of them seen only once. Material: peripheral blood. Receptors were obtained from an elderly woman with acute or convalescent COVID-19. The CDR3 runs from the conserved cysteine through the conserved F or W. Each record gives: clone size, D gene, V gene, CDR3 protein. D genes are given only for firm matches. Clone size is not always given. Where it is, it says once, few, many or a class for expanded clones.

>few|TRBD1|TRBV4-1
CASSQEGTVGGELFF
>NA|TRBD2|TRBV10-3
CAIRGLAAEETQYF
>once|NA|TRBV19
CASSQGQGQPQHF
>few|TRBD1|TRBV10-3
CAISQLGQLTNTGELFF
>few|NA|TRBV19
CASSMTYMVGSYEQYF
>NA|TRBD1|TRBV19
CASSDGRGTGDLNEQFF
>once|NA|TRBV19
CASSILGGGENIQYF
>few|TRBD2|TRBV4-1
CASSQLRLAGVDTQYF
>NA|TRBD2|TRBV5-1
CASSPRGLAGGTNEQFF
>NA|NA|TRBV7-8
CASSWGPGNTIYF
>NA|NA|TRBV4-2
CASRDQGNYGYTF
>NA|TRBD1|TRBV18
CASSLGVPGQGLEKLFF
>NA|NA|TRBV5-1
CASSPGQPFSYEQYF
>few|NA|TRBV6-1
CASSDAVHGELFF
>few|NA|TRBV4-2
CASSQEGHPSYEQYF
>NA|TRBD2|TRBV3-1/TRBV3-2
CASSQDFASGSTDTQYF
>few|TRBD1|TRBV19
CASSGTGEFGETQYF
>NA|TRBD2|TRBV6-5
CASSSGTTLTGELFF
>NA|NA|TRBV10-3
CATTADSLYSPLHF
>NA|NA|TRBV6-5
CATGRQGNQPQHF
>NA|TRBD1|TRBV23-1
CASSQSGTASPSGNTEAFF
>NA|NA|TRBV6-5
CASSLSGNEQFF
>NA|TRBD2|TRBV14
CASSQEPGGPFNEQFF
>NA|NA|TRBV7-9
CASSFEQKDSPLHF
>NA|NA|TRBV5-1
CASSLMGQGTEAFF
>NA|TRBD2|TRBV7-3
CASSLGAGAGETQYF
>NA|NA|TRBV6-5
CASSYSNLARVQAFF
>NA|TRBD2|TRBV18
CASSRGNSGRRDEQYF
>NA|TRBD1|TRBV7-8
CASTPANRGPDYGYTF
>NA|NA|TRBV7-2
CASSSLAEGGETQYF
>NA|NA|TRBV9
CASSVAADSYGYTF
>few|NA|TRBV27
CASSSRSYEQYF
>NA|TRBD1|TRBV4-2
CASSQVRQGLYSNQPQHF
>NA|TRBD1|TRBV6-6
CASSFSATGGTDTQYF
>NA|TRBD1|TRBV2
CASSERQGSEQYF
>NA|TRBD1|TRBV6-5
CASSYGQGQQPQHF
>few|NA|TRBV30
CAWISTGWAEQYF
>NA|TRBD2|TRBV19
CASNPGLAGGVGQYF
>NA|NA|TRBV9
CASSPTFF
>NA|TRBD2|TRBV2
CASRRTSGGAGGTDTQYF
>NA|TRBD2|TRBV2
CASSELAGGMNEQYF
>NA|TRBD2|TRBV5-6
CASSPGTSGGERETQYF
>NA|TRBD2|TRBV5-1
CASSLAGGGTSYEQYF
>NA|TRBD1|TRBV4-1
CASRKDRANTEAFF
>NA|TRBD2|TRBV5-4
CASSRGGLAGYSDTDTQYF
>NA|TRBD2|TRBV19
CASSIQREGTGELFF
>few|TRBD2|TRBV6-4
CASSPTWGGGNEQFF
>NA|NA|TRBV28
CASSSGNYGYTF
>few|NA|TRBV6-5
CASSFRRATNEKLFF
>NA|TRBD1|TRBV5-1
CASSQTTGPMTHEQYF
>NA|TRBD1|TRBV19
CASRGQGYVNEQFF
>NA|TRBD1|TRBV6-2/TRBV6-3
CASSYPLRTGPGEQYF
>NA|NA|TRBV6-1
CASSELTSSYNEQFF
>NA|NA|TRBV24-1
CATSFDNSGNTIYF
>once|NA|TRBV7-5
CARRYQGLYGYTF